These 17 T cell receptor beta chains originate from one sample sequenced in a study of blood T cell repertoires in COVID-19 (TCRdb year 2020). The method was the immunoSEQ multiplex PCR assay. The immuneACCESS repertoire file appears here via TCRdb, limited to in-frame rearrangements. These files lack a portion of the clones; in checked studies, under half of the deficit traces to unresolved V genes, and the cause of the others is not known. This sample comprises around 66,000 clones, just under 80% of them detected only once. 8% to 10% of the sample lies in the top ten. The specimen was peripheral blood. The receptors stem from a human donor in a cohort sampled during active COVID-19.

The rearrangement joins TRBV7-9 to TRBJ1-4; TRBD1 matches 8 bases. The ends lost 6 bases at V and 4 bases at J; junction bases unmatched: 7. The CDR3 sequence is 15 residues long. Germline assignment: CDR1 SEHNR and CDR2 FQNEAQ (reference sequence). The chain's CDR3 is CASRPDRGGNEKLFF. As DNA, the CDR3 is TGTGCCAGCAGGCCAGACAGGGGAGGTAATGAAAAACTGTTTTTT.

The V call is TRBV7-9, the J call TRBJ1-3, with D possibly matching TRBD1 (6 bases). The V end lost 0 bases, the J end lost 2 bases, and 11 bases lay between the germline ends. In germline, CDR1 is SEHNR, CDR2 FQNEAQ (reference sequence). CDR3 size: 16 residues. For the CDR3, the DNA is TGTGCCAGCAGCTTAGCCGGTAACAGGGCTGGAAACACCATATATTTT. The encoded protein is CASSLAGNRAGNTIYF.

The chain links TRBV27 to TRBJ2-7; D remains unclear. This CDR3 spans 14 amino acids. Between the trimmed V and J ends, which lost 1 base and 0 bases, there was a span of 7 bases. CDR1 and CDR2 from the germline V gene are MNHEY and SMNVEV (reference sequence). CDR3 loop: CASSLFGGSYEQYF. The CDR3 DNA follows: TGTGCCAGCAGTTTATTCGGCGGCTCCTACGAGCAGTACTTC.

The V call is TRBV7-2, the J call TRBJ2-1, with D hard to call. The V gene's germline CDR1 is SGHTA and CDR2 FQGNSA. V was clipped by 2 bases and J by 7 bases, with 9 bases between them. The CDR3 spans 13 residues. This CDR3 reads CASSLTRRNEQFF. In DNA, the CDR3 is TGTGCCAGCAGCTTAACAAGGCGGAATGAGCAGTTCTTC.

The rearrangement joins TRBV6-5 to TRBJ1-2, with no clear D. The V end was cut by 4 bases, the J end by 3 bases, with 12 bases between. Germline assignment: CDR1 MNHEY and CDR2 SVGAGI. This CDR3 contains 14 residues. CDR3 coding DNA: TGTGCCAGCAGTTCCATGGGAGCGGACTATGGCTACACCTTC. Translation: CASSSMGADYGYTF.

The chain combines TRBV2 with TRBJ1-2; the D gene is possibly TRBD1 (6 bases). The ends were cut back, 2 bases at V and 5 bases at J, with 12 bases in the middle. CDR3 length: 14 residues. Germline assignment: CDR1 SNHLY and CDR2 FYNNEI. For the CDR3, the DNA is TGTGCCAGCAGTGAAAGGGACATTCTTTATGGCTACACCTTC. Translated: CASSERDILYGYTF.

The V and J genes are TRBV20-1 and TRBJ2-7; unclear D gene. The V gene's germline CDR1 is DFQATT and CDR2 SNEGSKA (reference sequence). This CDR3 is 14 amino acids long. V was trimmed by 3 bases and J by 2 bases, leaving 14 bases between them. CDR3 in DNA: TGCAGTGCTAGTGCGCCCGATGGCACCTACGAGCAGTACTTC. This sequence encodes CSASAPDGTYEQYF.

This clone was seen a single time. The genes are TRBV19 and TRBJ2-3; D is perhaps TRBD2 (6 bases). Trimming left V 5 bases short and J 6 bases short, with 12 bases between. Germline-derived CDR1 and CDR2 are LNHDA and SQIVND (reference sequence). This CDR3 is 13 amino acids long. As DNA, the CDR3 is TGTGCCAGTAGTGTTTCAGGGAGGGATACGCAGTATTTT. Encoded protein: CASSVSGRDTQYF.

This clone was observed a few times. The chain uses TRBV7-2 and TRBJ1-5, with D uncertain. CDR3 length: 15 residues. V was shortened by 3 bases and J by 1 base, with 10 bases between the two germline ends. Per the germline V gene, CDR1 is SGHTA and CDR2 is FQGNSA. CDR3 residues: CASSFEVESNQPQHF. The CDR3, as DNA: TGTGCCAGCAGCTTCGAGGTGGAGAGCAATCAGCCCCAGCATTTT.

The genes are TRBV3-1 (or the pseudogene TRBV3-2) and TRBJ2-2; no clear D gene. This CDR3 is 14 amino acids long. Germline CDR1 and CDR2: LGHDT and YNNKEL (reference sequence). V was cut by 1 base and J by 1 base, with 4 bases left in between. The CDR3 protein is CASSQGLNTGELFF. CDR3 nucleotide sequence: TGTGCCAGCAGCCAAGGTCTGAACACCGGGGAGCTGTTTTTT.

Details on this clone: The junction shows a germline mismatch at one end, possibly a read error. CDR3 region: CASSQEAGTVWNF. CDR3 DNA: TGCGCCAGCAGCCAAGAGGCGGGGACAGTTTGGAATTTT. The chain recombines TRBV4-3 with TRBJ2-3, with D possibly being TRBD1 (7 bases). This CDR3 contains 13 residues. CDR1 is LGHNA, CDR2 YSLEER, per germline.

This chain joins TRBV15 and TRBJ2-1, with 15 bases matching TRBD2. The V gene end was trimmed by 3 bases and the J gene end by 2 bases; junction bases not matched to a gene: 8. Germline CDR1 and CDR2: LNHNV and YYDKDF (reference sequence). The CDR3 has 19 residues. In nucleotides, the CDR3 is TGTGCCACCAGCAGCAGGACTAGCGGGAGGGCCTTGACCTACAATGAGCAGTTCTTC. It yields the protein CATSSRTSGRALTYNEQFF.

The table lists this clone with a few counts. The gene calls are TRBV4-2 and TRBJ1-4; D remains ambiguous. The CDR3 is 14 residues long. Trimming left V 3 bases short and J 6 bases short, with 11 bases between. Germline V gene data show CDR1 as LGHNA and CDR2 as YNFKEQ. CDR3 sequence (DNA): TGTGCCAGCAGCCACGCGGGGTTGGATGAAAAACTGTTTTTT. As protein: CASSHAGLDEKLFF.

This chain links TRBV30 with TRBJ1-5; D unresolved. Trimming left V 0 bases short and J 6 bases short, with 9 bases between. Germline V gene sequence: CDR1 GTSNPN, CDR2 SVGIG (reference sequence). The CDR3 runs to 13 residues. The CDR3 nucleotides read TGTGCCTGGAGTGTACTAGATCGTCAGCCCCAGCATTTT. It specifies CAWSVLDRQPQHF.

The table lists this clone with a count of one. V usage is TRBV10-2 and J usage is TRBJ2-7; 8 nucleotides align to TRBD1. J gave up 2 bases and V 7 bases, and 13 bases lay outside the gene matches. The CDR3 is 16 residues long. Germline V lookup: CDR1 WSHSY, CDR2 SAAADI. In DNA, the CDR3 is TGCGCCAGCACCGAAGGGGACAGGATAGGCCCCTACGAGCAGTACTTC. As protein: CASTEGDRIGPYEQYF.

The V and J genes are TRBV18 and TRBJ2-3; 12 positions agree with TRBD2. The CDR3 has 16 residues. V was pared by 5 bases and J by 3 bases, with 6 bases of the junction left unmatched. From germline, CDR1 is KGHSH and CDR2 LQKENI. The chain's CDR3 is CASSALAGGPTDTQYF. CDR3 nucleotide sequence: TGTGCCAGCTCAGCTCTAGCGGGAGGGCCGACAGATACGCAGTATTTT.

In this sample, this clone turned up a few times. V usage is TRBV6-2 or TRBV6-3 and J usage is TRBJ2-5; weak D call: TRBD1 (6 bases). In germline, CDR1 is MNHEY, CDR2 SVGEGT. The CDR3 consists of 15 residues. Trimming took 2 bases from V and 5 from J, leaving 15 bases between them. CDR3 in DNA: TGTGCCAGCAGTTACCTCACAGGGTTTGGCGAGACCCAGTACTTC. This codes for CASSYLTGFGETQYF.